This T cell receptor (beta chain) is from a study of cytomegalovirus exposure and HLA in healthy donors. Trimming removed 0 bases at V and 5 bases at J, with 18 bases between. Per the germline V gene, CDR1 is SGHKS and CDR2 is YYEKEE (reference sequence). This CDR3 region has 16 residues. The PCR had 60 Vbeta and 13 Jbeta primers. The repertoire was sequenced with immunoSEQ multiplex PCR; TCRdb's copy has only in-frame clones and lacks some. The sample has around 87,000 clones, 65% to 80% seen once. What was sequenced was PBMCs. The rearrangement joins TRBV5-5 to TRBJ2-7, with D possibly TRBD2 on 6 matching bases. The source of this sequence is a man aged 40-55 years in good health and CMV-seronegative. The CDR3 DNA reads as TGTGCCAGCAGCTTGGTGTCGGGGGTAGGACCCCACGAGCAGTACTTC. It yields the protein CASSLVSGVGPHEQYF.